The present entry profiles one TCR beta chain with its context. The data stem from a study of radiotherapy plus CTLA-4 blockade in lung cancer. The V end lost 3 bases, the J end lost 0 bases, and 8 bases lay between the germline ends. Germline CDR1 reads GTSNPN; CDR2 reads SVGIG (reference sequence). The CDR3 is 13 amino acids. Repertoires were generated with immunoSEQ multiplex PCR, while TCRdb's copy carries only in-frame clones and drops some. This repertoire shows 77,000 or so clones, less than 85% found once; its top ten account for 9.5% to 10%. The chain links TRBV30 to TRBJ1-1; D is uncertain. This material consisted of peripheral blood, taken from a patient treated with radiotherapy plus ipilimumab. This sequence originates from a human donor with non-small cell lung cancer whose response to radiotherapy plus ipilimumab could not be evaluated. In DNA, the CDR3 is TGTGCCTGGAGCGCTTACATGAACACTGAAGCTTTCTTT. It yields the protein CAWSAYMNTEAFF.